This TCR beta chain originates from a study of T cell responses to AZD1222 COVID-19 vaccine. Only in-frame clones appear in the TCRdb table, and some are missing; sequencing was by immunoSEQ multiplex PCR. This table has 100,000 or so clones, about 90% appearing once. General study findings and limits: Spike-specific TCR breadth and depth rose after two AZD1222 doses. Donors in the cohort were predominantly white British and more often female, and clonal diversity was possibly underestimated. Vaccine-associated CD4 TCRs ranged over spike, dominating at 160-218 and 743-854.

Concerning this clone: Its target is not known.

Germline V gives CDR1 SGHRS, CDR2 YFSETQ. CDR3 length equals 16 residues. With 4 bases clipped from V and 1 base from J, the junction kept 5 bases outside the gene matches. This TCR was sampled from an adult in good health. V and J are TRBV5-1 and TRBJ2-3, with 11 nucleotides matching TRBD2. The sample here was peripheral blood, taken on day 0 of MenACWY control vaccination. The CDR3 DNA follows: TGCGCCAGCAGCGGCACTAGCGGGAGTCGCACAGATACGCAGTATTTT. Amino acids: CASSGTSGSRTDTQYF.